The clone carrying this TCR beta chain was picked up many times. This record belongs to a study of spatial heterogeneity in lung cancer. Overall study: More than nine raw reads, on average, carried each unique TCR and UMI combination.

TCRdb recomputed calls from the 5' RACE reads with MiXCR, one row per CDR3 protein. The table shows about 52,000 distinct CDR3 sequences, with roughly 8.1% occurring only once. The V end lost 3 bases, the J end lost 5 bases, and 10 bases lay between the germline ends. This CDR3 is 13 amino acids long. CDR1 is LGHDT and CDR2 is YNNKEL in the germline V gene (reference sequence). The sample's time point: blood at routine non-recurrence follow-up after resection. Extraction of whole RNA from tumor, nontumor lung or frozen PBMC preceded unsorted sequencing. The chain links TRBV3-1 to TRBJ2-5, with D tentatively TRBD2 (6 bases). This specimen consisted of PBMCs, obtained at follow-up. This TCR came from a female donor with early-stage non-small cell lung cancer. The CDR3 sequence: CASSHGSGETQYF. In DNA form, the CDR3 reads TGTGCCAGCAGCCACGGTAGCGGTGAGACCCAGTACTTC.